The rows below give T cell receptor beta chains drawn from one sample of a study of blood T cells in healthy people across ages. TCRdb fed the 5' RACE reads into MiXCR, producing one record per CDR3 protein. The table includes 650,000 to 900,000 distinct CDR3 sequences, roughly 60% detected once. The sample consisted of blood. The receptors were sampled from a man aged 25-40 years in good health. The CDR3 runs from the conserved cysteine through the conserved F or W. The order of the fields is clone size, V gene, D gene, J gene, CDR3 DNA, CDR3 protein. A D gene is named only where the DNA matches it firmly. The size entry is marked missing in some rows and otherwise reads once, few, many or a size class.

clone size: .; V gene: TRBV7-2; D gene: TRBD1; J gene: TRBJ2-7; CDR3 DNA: TGTGCCAGCAGCTTAGAGCCCTCTAGAACCGGGACAGGGGGAAACGAGCAGTACTTC; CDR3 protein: CASSLEPSRTGTGGNEQYF
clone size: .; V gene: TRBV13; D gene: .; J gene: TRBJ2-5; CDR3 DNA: TGTGCCAGCAGCTTAGATCGGGGGATGGGGGAGACCCAGTACTTC; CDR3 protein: CASSLDRGMGETQYF
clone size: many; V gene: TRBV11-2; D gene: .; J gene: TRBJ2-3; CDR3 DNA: TGTGCCAGCAGCGCATTAGCCCTCACAGATACGCAGTATTTT; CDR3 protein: CASSALALTDTQYF
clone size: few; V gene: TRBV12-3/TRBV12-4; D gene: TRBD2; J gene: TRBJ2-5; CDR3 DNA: TGTGCCAGCAGTTCCACCGGGACTAGCGGTTTTGAGACCCAGTACTTC; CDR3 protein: CASSSTGTSGFETQYF
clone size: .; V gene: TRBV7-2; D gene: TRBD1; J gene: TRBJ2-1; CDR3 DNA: TGTGCCAGCAGCGAAGACAGGGGCCTCTACAATGAGCAGTTCTTC; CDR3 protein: CASSEDRGLYNEQFF
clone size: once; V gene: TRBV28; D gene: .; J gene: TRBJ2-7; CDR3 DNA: TGTGCCAGCACCATGTCGGGGTCCCGCTACGAGCAGTACTTC; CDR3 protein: CASTMSGSRYEQYF
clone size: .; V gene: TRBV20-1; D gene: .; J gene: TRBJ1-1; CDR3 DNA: TGCAGTGCACCGGTTTTAATGGACACTGAAGCTTTCTTT; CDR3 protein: CSAPVLMDTEAFF
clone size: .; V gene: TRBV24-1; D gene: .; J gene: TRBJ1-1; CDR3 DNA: TGTGCCACCTCCTGGCAGGGAGAAGCTTTCTTT; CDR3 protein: CATSWQGEAFF
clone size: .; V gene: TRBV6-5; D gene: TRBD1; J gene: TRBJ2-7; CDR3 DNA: TGTGCCAGCAGTTTCCCCCAGGGGGAGACCTACGAGCAGTACTTC; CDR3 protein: CASSFPQGETYEQYF
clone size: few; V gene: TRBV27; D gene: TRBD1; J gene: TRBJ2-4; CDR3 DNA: TGTGCCAGCAGTTTAGGGGGACAGGGGAAGGTAGAGCAGTACTTC; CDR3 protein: CASSLGGQGKVEQYF
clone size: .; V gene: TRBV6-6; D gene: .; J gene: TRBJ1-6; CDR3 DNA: TGTGCCAGCGCTCGGGGAAGTGATTCACCCCTCCACTTT; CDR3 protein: CASARGSDSPLHF
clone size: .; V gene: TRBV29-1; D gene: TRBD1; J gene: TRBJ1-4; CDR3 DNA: TGCAGCGTTGAATTTTTGGGACAGGGAAATGAAAAACTGTTTTTT; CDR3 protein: CSVEFLGQGNEKLFF
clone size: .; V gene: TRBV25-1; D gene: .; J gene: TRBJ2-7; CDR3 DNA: TGTGCCAGCACCGTCGGCGGCACAGGAGGCTACGAGCAGTACTTC; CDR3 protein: CASTVGGTGGYEQYF
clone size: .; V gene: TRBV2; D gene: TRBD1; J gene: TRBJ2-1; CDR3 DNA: TGTGCCAGCAGTACCGGGACAGGGGGGCACAATGAGCAGTTCTTC; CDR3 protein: CASSTGTGGHNEQFF
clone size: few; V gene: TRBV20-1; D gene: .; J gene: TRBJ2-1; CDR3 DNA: TGCAGTGCTACGGGGTTTAGGGACAATGAGCAGTTCTTC; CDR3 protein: CSATGFRDNEQFF
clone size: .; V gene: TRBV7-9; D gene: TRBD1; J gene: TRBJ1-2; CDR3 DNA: TGTGCCAGCAGCAACAGACAGGGGCCGAACTATGGCTACACCTTC; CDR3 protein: CASSNRQGPNYGYTF
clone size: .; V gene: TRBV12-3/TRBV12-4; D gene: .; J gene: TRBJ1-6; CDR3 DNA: TGTGCCAGCAGCATCGACACCCGCTCCTATAATTCACCCCTCCACTTT; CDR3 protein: CASSIDTRSYNSPLHF
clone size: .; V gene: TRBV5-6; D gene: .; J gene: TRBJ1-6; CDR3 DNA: TGTGCCAGCAGCTTGGGGTTGAGCTCCTATAATTCACCCCTCCACTTT; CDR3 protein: CASSLGLSSYNSPLHF